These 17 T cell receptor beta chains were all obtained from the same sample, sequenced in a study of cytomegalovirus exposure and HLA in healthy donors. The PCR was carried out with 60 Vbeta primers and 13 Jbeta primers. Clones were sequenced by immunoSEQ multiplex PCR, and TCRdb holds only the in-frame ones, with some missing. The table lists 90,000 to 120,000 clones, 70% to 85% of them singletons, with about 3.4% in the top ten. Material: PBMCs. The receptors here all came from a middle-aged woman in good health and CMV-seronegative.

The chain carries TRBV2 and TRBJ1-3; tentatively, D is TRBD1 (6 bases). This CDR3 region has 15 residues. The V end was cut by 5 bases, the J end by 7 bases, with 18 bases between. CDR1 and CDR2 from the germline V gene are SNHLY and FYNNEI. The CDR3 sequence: CASSTRTALRNTIYF. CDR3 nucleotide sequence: TGTGCCAGCAGTACCCGGACAGCACTGCGGAACACCATATATTTT.

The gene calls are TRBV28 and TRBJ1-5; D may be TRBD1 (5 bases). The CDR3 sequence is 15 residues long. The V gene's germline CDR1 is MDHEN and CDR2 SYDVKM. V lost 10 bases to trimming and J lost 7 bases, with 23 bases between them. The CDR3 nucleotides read TGTGCCACCCTTCTGGGGCAGAATAAGTGGCAGCCCCAGCATTTT. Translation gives CATLLGQNKWQPQHF.

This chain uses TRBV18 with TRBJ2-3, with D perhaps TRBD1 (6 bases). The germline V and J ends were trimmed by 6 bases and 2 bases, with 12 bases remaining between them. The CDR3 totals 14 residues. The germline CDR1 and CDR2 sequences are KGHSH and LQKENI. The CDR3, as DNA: TGTGCCAGCTCGGATACAGGGAACACAGATACGCAGTATTTT. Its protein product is CASSDTGNTDTQYF.

CDR3 loop: CSVAGLAGEETQYF. The CDR3 DNA reads as TGCAGCGTAGCTGGACTAGCGGGGGAAGAGACCCAGTACTTC. The V call is TRBV29-1, the J call TRBJ2-5, with TRBD2 matching over 13 bases. CDR1 SQVTM and CDR2 ANQGSEA come from the germline V gene. The J segment lost 3 bases and the V segment lost 6 bases, leaving 4 bases of the junction unmatched. The CDR3 is 14 residues long.

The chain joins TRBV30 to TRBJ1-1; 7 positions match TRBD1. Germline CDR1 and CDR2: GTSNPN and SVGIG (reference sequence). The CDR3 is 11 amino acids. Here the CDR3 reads CAGQQNTEAFF. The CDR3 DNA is TGTGCGGGACAGCAAAACACTGAAGCTTTCTTT.

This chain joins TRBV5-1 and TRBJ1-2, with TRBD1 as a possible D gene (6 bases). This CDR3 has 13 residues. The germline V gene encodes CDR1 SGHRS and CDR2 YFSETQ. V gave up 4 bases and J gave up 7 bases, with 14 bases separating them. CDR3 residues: CASSGAAGAGYTF. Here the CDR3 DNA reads TGCGCCAGCAGCGGGGCGGCGGGGGCTGGCTACACCTTC.

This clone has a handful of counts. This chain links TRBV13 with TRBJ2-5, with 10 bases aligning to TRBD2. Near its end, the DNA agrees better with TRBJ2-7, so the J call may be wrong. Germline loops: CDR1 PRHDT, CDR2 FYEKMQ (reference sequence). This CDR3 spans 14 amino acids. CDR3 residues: CASSPGTSADEQYF. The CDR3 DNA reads TGTGCCAGCAGCCCTGGGACTAGCGCCGACGAGCAGTACTTC.

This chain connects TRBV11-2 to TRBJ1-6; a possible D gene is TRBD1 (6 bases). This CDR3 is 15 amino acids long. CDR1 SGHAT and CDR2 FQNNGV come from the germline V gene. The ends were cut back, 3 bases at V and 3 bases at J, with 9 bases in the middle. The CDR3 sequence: CASSFRQDYNSPLHF. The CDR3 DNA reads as TGTGCCAGCAGCTTCCGACAGGACTATAATTCACCCCTCCACTTT.

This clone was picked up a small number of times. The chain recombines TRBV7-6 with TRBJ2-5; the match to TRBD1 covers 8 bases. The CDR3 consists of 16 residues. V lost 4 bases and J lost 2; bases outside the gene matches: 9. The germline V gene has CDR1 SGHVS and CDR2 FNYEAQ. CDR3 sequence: CASSSRANRGQETQYF. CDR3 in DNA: TGTGCCAGCAGCTCCCGGGCGAACAGGGGGCAAGAGACCCAGTACTTC.

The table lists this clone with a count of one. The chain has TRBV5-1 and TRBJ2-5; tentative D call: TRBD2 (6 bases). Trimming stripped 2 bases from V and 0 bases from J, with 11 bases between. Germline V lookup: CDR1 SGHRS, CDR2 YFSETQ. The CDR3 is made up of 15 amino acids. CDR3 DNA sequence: TGCGCCAGCAGCTTTGCCGGGAGCAACCAAGAGACCCAGTACTTC. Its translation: CASSFAGSNQETQYF.

The CDR3 sequence: CASSPDIANYGYTF. The CDR3 DNA sequence: TGTGCCAGTAGTCCGGACATCGCTAACTATGGCTACACCTTC. The rearrangement joins TRBV19 to TRBJ1-2; TRBD1 might be the D (5 bases). Per germline, CDR1 LNHDA and CDR2 SQIVND (reference sequence). This CDR3 spans 14 amino acids. The ends were cut back, 5 bases at V and 0 bases at J, with 10 bases in the middle.

The CDR3 DNA reads as TGTGCCAGCAGCCCCTCGAGGGCCGTAGGCGGGACCCAGTACTTC. It codes for CASSPSRAVGGTQYF. The chain employs TRBV7-2 and TRBJ2-5, with a possible D match to TRBD2 (5 bases). The CDR3 has 15 amino acids. CDR1 is SGHTA and CDR2 is FQGNSA in the germline V gene. The germline V and J ends were trimmed by 5 bases and 7 bases, with 20 bases remaining between them. The whole variable domain, remainder taken from reference TRBV7-2 and TRBJ2-5, is GAGVSQSPSNKVTEKGKDVELRCDPISGHTALYWYRQSLGQGLEFLIYFQGNSAPDKSGLPSDRFSAERTGGSVSTLTIQRTQQEDSAVYLCASSPSRAVGGTQYFGPGTRLLVL.

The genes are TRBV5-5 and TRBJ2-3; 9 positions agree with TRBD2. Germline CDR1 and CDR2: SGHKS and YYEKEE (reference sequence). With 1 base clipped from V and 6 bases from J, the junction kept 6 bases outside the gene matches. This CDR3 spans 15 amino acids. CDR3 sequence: CASSLSGTSSDTQYF. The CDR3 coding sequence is TGTGCCAGCAGCTTGTCCGGGACTAGCTCGGATACGCAGTATTTT.

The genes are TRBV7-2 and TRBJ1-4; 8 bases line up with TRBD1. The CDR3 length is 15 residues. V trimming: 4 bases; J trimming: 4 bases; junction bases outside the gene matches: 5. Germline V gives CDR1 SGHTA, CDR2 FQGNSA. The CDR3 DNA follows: TGTGCCAGCAGCTCCCGACAGGGGCTTAATGAAAAACTGTTTTTT. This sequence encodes CASSSRQGLNEKLFF.

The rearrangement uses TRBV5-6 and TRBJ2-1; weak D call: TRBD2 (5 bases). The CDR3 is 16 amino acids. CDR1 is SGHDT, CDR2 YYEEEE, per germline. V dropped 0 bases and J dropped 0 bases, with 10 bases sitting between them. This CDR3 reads CASSLARVSSYNEQFF. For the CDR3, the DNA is TGTGCCAGCAGCTTGGCGCGGGTGAGCTCCTACAATGAGCAGTTCTTC.

The CDR3 is CASKPPGYQIKVGDTEAFF. Written as DNA, the CDR3 is TGTGCCAGCAAACCCCCCGGGTACCAAATAAAAGTAGGGGACACTGAAGCTTTCTTT. This chain joins TRBV2 and TRBJ1-1; a possible D gene is TRBD1 (5 bases). The V end was cut by 7 bases, the J end by 3 bases, with 30 bases between. The CDR3 runs to 19 residues. The V gene's germline CDR1 is SNHLY and CDR2 FYNNEI. Based on the CDR3 plus reference TRBV2 and TRBJ1-1, the full variable domain is EPEVTQTPSHQVTQMGQEVILRCVPISNHLYFYWYRQILGQKVEFLVSFYNNEISEKSEIFDDQFSVERPDGSNFTLKIRSTKLEDSAMYFCASKPPGYQIKVGDTEAFFGQGTRLTVV.

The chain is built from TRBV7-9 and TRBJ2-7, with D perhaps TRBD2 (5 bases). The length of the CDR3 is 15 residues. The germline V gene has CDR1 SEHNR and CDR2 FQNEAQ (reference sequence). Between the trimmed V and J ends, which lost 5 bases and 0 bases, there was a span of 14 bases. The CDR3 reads CASSPLGGSSYEQYF. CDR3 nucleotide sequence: TGTGCCAGCAGCCCCTTGGGTGGGAGCTCCTACGAGCAGTACTTC. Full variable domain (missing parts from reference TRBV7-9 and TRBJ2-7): DTGVSQNPRHKITKRGQNVTFRCDPISEHNRLYWYRQTLGQGPEFLTYFQNEAQLEKSRLLSDRFSAERPKGSFSTLEIQRTEQGDSAMYLCASSPLGGSSYEQYFGPGTRLTVT.